The subject of this entry is one T cell receptor beta chain. This table comes from immunoSEQ multiplex PCR, and its TCRdb copy is limited to in-frame clones, with some not included. This sample has about 88,000 clones, with less than 95% found just once. The V end lost 1 base, the J end lost 0 bases, and 7 bases lay between the germline ends. The CDR3 extends over 16 amino acids. Looked up from germline, CDR1 is LNHDA and CDR2 is SQIVND (reference sequence). The sample belongs to a study of blood T cell repertoires in COVID-19. The chain links TRBV19 to TRBJ1-6, with D unclear. The sequencing input was peripheral blood. This receptor was identified in a young man with COVID-19, enrolled during active disease. The CDR3 reads CASSIGHSSYNSPLHF. The CDR3 coding sequence is TGTGCCAGTAGTATAGGACACAGCTCCTATAATTCACCCCTCCACTTT.